These 30 T cell receptor beta chains share one sample of origin, sequenced in a study of spatial heterogeneity in lung cancer. Study results and limitations: Counts of expanded intratumoral alpha and beta TCRs tracked tumor mutation counts.

These receptors lack a known antigen. Indicated time point: sample taken at primary tumor resection. One entry per CDR3 protein results from TCRdb running MiXCR on the 5' RACE reads. Seen here are 13,000 or so distinct CDR3 sequences, about 4.6% observed once, and the top ten hold approximately 25%. Specimen: lung tumor tissue, collected at surgery. These receptors came from a male donor with early-stage non-small cell lung cancer.

This clonotype was counted ten times or more. CDR3 in DNA: TGTGCCAGCAGCCCAGGGAGCTACGAGCAGTACTTC. It yields the protein CASSPGSYEQYF. The V gene is TRBV7-2, the J gene TRBJ2-7; D could derive from TRBD1 or TRBD2 (5 bases each). V was clipped by 5 bases and J by 3 bases, with 8 bases between them. This CDR3 is built from 12 residues. Germline values: CDR1 SGHTA, CDR2 FQGNSA. Combining the CDR3 with reference TRBV7-2 and TRBJ2-7 gives the whole variable domain GAGVSQSPSNKVTEKGKDVELRCDPISGHTALYWYRQSLGQGLEFLIYFQGNSAPDKSGLPSDRFSAERTGGSVSTLTIQRTQQEDSAVYLCASSPGSYEQYFGPGTRLTVT.

The chain links TRBV7-9 to TRBJ2-1; D is perhaps TRBD1 (5 bases). V lost 5 bases, J lost 8 bases, and 16 bases lay in between. Germline V gives CDR1 SEHNR, CDR2 FQNEAQ (reference sequence). The CDR3 extends over 14 amino acids. CDR3 DNA: TGTGCCAGCAGCCCCCGTGGGGCCTTGGATGAGCAGTTCTTC. It encodes CASSPRGALDEQFF.

This clonotype was recorded a few times. It is likely a read error, because the conserved phenylalanine at the end of the CDR3 is missing. The DNA is left out, because the CDR3 cannot be placed on it with certainty; the CDR3 is given as TCRdb lists it. This chain links TRBV30 with TRBJ2-1; the table's D call, TRBD1, was not checked against the DNA. CDR1 and CDR2 from the germline V gene are GTSNPN and SVGIG (reference sequence). The CDR3 spans 9 residues, counting both ends. This CDR3 is CAWSVRGNR.

This clonotype was detected ten times or more. The chain combines TRBV20-1 with TRBJ2-5; 8 bases map to TRBD2. Germline V gives CDR1 DFQATT, CDR2 SNEGSKA (reference sequence). The CDR3 runs to 14 residues. V lost 2 bases, J lost 2 bases, and 4 bases stayed unmatched. CDR3 DNA: TGCAGTGCTAGAAACCCGGGGGGGCAAGAGACCCAGTACTTC. This gives the protein CSARNPGGQETQYF.

CDR3 amino acids: CSVAVGAGSTEAFF. Written as DNA, the CDR3 is TGCAGCGTTGCTGTAGGGGCAGGGAGCACTGAAGCTTTCTTT. This chain uses TRBV29-1 with TRBJ1-1; TRBD1 might be the D (5 bases). Per germline, CDR1 SQVTM and CDR2 ANQGSEA. The CDR3 is made up of 14 amino acids. V was shortened by 4 bases and J by 4 bases, with 16 bases between the two germline ends.

This clonotype was observed many times. This chain joins TRBV20-1 and TRBJ2-2; D not certain. The V gene's germline CDR1 is DFQATT and CDR2 SNEGSKA (reference sequence). There are 12 residues in the CDR3. The CDR3 DNA reads TGCAGGCCTGGGGTGAACACCGGGGAGCTGTTTTTT. Its translation is CRPGVNTGELFF.

This clonotype is termed medium-sized. The chain recombines TRBV4-3 with TRBJ2-2; D not certain. V lost 1 base and J lost 1, with 4 bases in between. Germline V gene sequence: CDR1 LGHNA, CDR2 YSLEER. This CDR3 has 14 residues. CDR3 sequence reads: CASSQVVNTGELFF. CDR3 in DNA: TGCGCCAGCAGCCAAGTAGTGAACACCGGGGAGCTGTTTTTT.

This clonotype was picked up many times. The chain carries TRBV7-2 and TRBJ2-3; unclear D gene. Germline CDR1 reads SGHTA; CDR2 reads FQGNSA. CDR3 length equals 14 residues. V shed 1 base and J shed 0 bases, with 5 bases lying between them. The CDR3 loop is CASSLGFSTDTQYF. The CDR3 DNA reads TGTGCCAGCAGCTTAGGTTTTAGCACAGATACGCAGTATTTT.

There are many counts of this clonotype. This chain connects TRBV5-1 to TRBJ2-1; D uncertain. There are 13 residues in the CDR3. The V gene's germline CDR1 is SGHRS and CDR2 YFSETQ. Trimming removed 0 bases from V and 3 bases from J, with 4 bases in between. DNA of the CDR3: TGCGCCAGCAGCTTGGACAGCTACAATGAGCAGTTCTTC. Amino acids: CASSLDSYNEQFF.

This clonotype rates as medium-sized. The chain joins TRBV27 to TRBJ2-2; D may correspond to TRBD1 or TRBD2 (5 bases each). V was pared by 2 bases and J by 13 bases, with 11 bases between. Germline assignment: CDR1 MNHEY and CDR2 SMNVEV (reference sequence). This CDR3 spans 12 amino acids. The CDR3 nucleotides are TGTGCCAGCAGTTTAGGCCGGGACGTGCTGTTTTTT. It codes for CASSLGRDVLFF.

This clonotype was seen at least ten times. This rearrangement joins TRBV12-3 or TRBV12-4 to TRBJ1-1; maybe TRBD1 (5 bases). The CDR3 has 13 amino acids. Trimming removed 5 bases at V and 0 bases at J, with 7 bases between. The CDR3 DNA follows: TGTGCCAGCAGTAGACAGATGAACACTGAAGCTTTCTTT. Amino acid sequence: CASSRQMNTEAFF.

The chain employs TRBV20-1 and TRBJ2-7; a weak D match, TRBD1 (5 bases). Trimming took 3 bases from V and 2 from J, leaving 5 bases between them. This CDR3 is built from 11 residues. Looked up from germline, CDR1 is DFQATT and CDR2 is SNEGSKA (reference sequence). The CDR3 sequence: CSARTAYEQYF. CDR3 DNA: TGCAGTGCTAGGACAGCCTACGAGCAGTACTTC.

Only a few counts were recorded for this clonotype. The V call is TRBV20-1, the J call TRBJ2-3, with 13 positions matching TRBD2. CDR1 is DFQATT and CDR2 is SNEGSKA in the germline V gene (reference sequence). CDR3 length: 16 amino acids. Trimming took 5 bases from V and 1 from J; bases not matched to a gene: 6. CDR3 bases: TGCAGTGCTCCCGGGACTAGCGGGGTCGGCACAGATACGCAGTATTTT. Its protein is CSAPGTSGVGTDTQYF.

Many counts were recorded for this clonotype. This rearrangement joins TRBV3-1 to TRBJ2-1, with D unresolved. CDR3 length: 12 amino acids. Germline V CDR1 and CDR2: LGHDT, YNNKEL (reference sequence). V gave up 4 bases and J gave up 8 bases, with 9 bases separating them. For the CDR3, the DNA is TGTGCCAGCAGCCGTTACAGCTATGAGCAGTTCTTC. Amino acid sequence: CASSRYSYEQFF.

This clonotype was counted between two and nine times. The gene calls are TRBV7-9 and TRBJ1-1; a weak D match, TRBD1 (6 bases). The CDR3 sequence is 13 residues long. Germline-derived CDR1 and CDR2 are SEHNR and FQNEAQ (reference sequence). V lost 3 bases, J lost 3 bases, and 8 bases lay in between. In DNA, the CDR3 is TGTGCCAGCAGCTTTCGGACAGACACTGAAGCTTTCTTT. It encodes CASSFRTDTEAFF.

The chain couples TRBV20-1 to TRBJ2-2; the match to TRBD2 covers 10 bases. With 0 bases clipped from V and 4 bases from J, the junction kept 5 bases outside the gene matches. Germline CDR1 reads DFQATT; CDR2 reads SNEGSKA (reference sequence). The CDR3 has 16 amino acids. CDR3 in amino acids: CSAREASGSRTGELFF. CDR3 DNA sequence: TGCAGTGCTAGAGAGGCTAGCGGGAGTCGCACCGGGGAGCTGTTTTTT.

This clonotype has a count of ten or more. The J gene is TRBJ2-1, the V gene TRBV20-1, with D possibly TRBD2 on 6 matching bases. This CDR3 is 14 amino acids long. In germline, CDR1 is DFQATT, CDR2 SNEGSKA (reference sequence). V was pared by 3 bases and J by 8 bases, with 17 bases between. This CDR3 is CSARAGWTSDEQFF. CDR3 bases: TGCAGTGCTAGGGCGGGGTGGACGAGCGATGAGCAGTTCTTC.

The chain combines TRBV7-8 with TRBJ2-1, with D uncertain. Trimming removed 0 bases from V and 8 bases from J, with 5 bases in between. CDR3 size: 12 residues. The germline gives CDR1 SGHVS, CDR2 FQNEAQ. The CDR3 bases are TGTGCCAGCAGCTTAGCCTCAGATGAGCAGTTCTTC. Protein: CASSLASDEQFF.

There are many counts of this clonotype. The chain carries TRBV5-1 and TRBJ1-6; D is unresolved. The CDR3 contains 14 residues. The V end was cut by 1 base, the J end by 3 bases, with 5 bases between. Per the germline V gene, CDR1 is SGHRS and CDR2 is YFSETQ. The CDR3 nucleotides are TGCGCCAGCAGCTTGCAACTCTATAATTCACCCCTCCACTTT. Amino acids: CASSLQLYNSPLHF.

This clonotype was seen ten or more times. V and J are TRBV6-5 and TRBJ2-4, with D perhaps TRBD1 or TRBD2 (6 bases each). The CDR3 runs 17 residues. In germline, CDR1 is MNHEY, CDR2 SVGAGI. V lost 0 bases, J lost 0 bases, and 12 bases lay in between. The CDR3 DNA is TGTGCCAGCAGTTACTCCCGGGGGCAAATAGCCAAAAACATTCAGTACTTC. It translates to CASSYSRGQIAKNIQYF.

This clonotype was recorded at least ten times. The chain combines TRBV5-1 with TRBJ1-5; D may be TRBD1 (5 bases). Looked up from germline, CDR1 is SGHRS and CDR2 is YFSETQ. The CDR3 sequence is 18 residues long. V shed 4 bases and J shed 0 bases, with 20 bases lying between them. The CDR3 DNA reads TGCGCCAGCAGCCTTAGCCTTGGGACGAGGGATAGCAATCAGCCCCAGCATTTT. This translates into CASSLSLGTRDSNQPQHF.

By share, this clonotype ranks as medium-sized. This chain joins TRBV7-2 and TRBJ1-5; D ambiguous. The CDR3 runs 14 residues. V lost 5 bases and J 5 bases, leaving 13 bases between the germline ends. CDR1 SGHTA and CDR2 FQGNSA come from the germline V gene. The CDR3 bases are TGTGCCAGCAGCGCCCGATATGGGGATCAGCCCCAGCATTTT. Amino acid sequence: CASSARYGDQPQHF.

This clonotype was found many times. V and J are TRBV10-3 and TRBJ2-5, with a possible D match to TRBD2 (6 bases). CDR1 ENHRY and CDR2 SYGVKD come from the germline V gene. There are 15 residues in the CDR3. Trimming removed 8 bases from V and 1 base from J, with 17 bases in between. CDR3 nucleotides: TGTGCCATCGACCCGAGCGGGCAAACCCAAGAGACCCAGTACTTC. Its protein product is CAIDPSGQTQETQYF.

There are many counts of this clonotype. The gene calls are TRBV5-5 and TRBJ2-5, with TRBD2 matching over 8 bases. Germline CDR1 reads SGHKS; CDR2 reads YYEKEE (reference sequence). V shed 1 base and J 4 bases; nucleotides not matched to a gene: 6. CDR3 length equals 15 residues. DNA of the CDR3: TGTGCCAGCAGCTTGTTAGGACTAGCAGCAGAGACCCAGTACTTC. It is translated as CASSLLGLAAETQYF.

This clonotype was counted at least ten times. The V call is TRBV20-1, the J call TRBJ2-3; TRBD1 matches 9 bases. Germline lookup yields CDR1 DFQATT and CDR2 SNEGSKA (reference sequence). The CDR3 loop spans 16 amino acids. With 1 base clipped from V and 8 bases from J, the junction kept 13 bases outside the gene matches. The DNA of the CDR3 is TGCAGTGCTAGAGCCCCCGGACAGGGGACCGGCGGTACGCAGTATTTT. Protein product: CSARAPGQGTGGTQYF.

Regarding this clonotype: One base away lies a much larger clone, so this may be a sequencing read error. The chain recombines TRBV7-9 with TRBJ2-3; TRBD2 matches 10 bases. The germline V gene has CDR1 SEHNR and CDR2 FQNEAQ (reference sequence). The CDR3 runs to 15 residues. The CDR3 DNA is TGTGCCAGCAGCTTAGCGAGGACTAGCGGAGATACGCAGAATTTT. Translated: CASSLARTSGDTQNF.

This clonotype was recorded at least ten times. The gene calls are TRBV28 and TRBJ1-6; maybe TRBD1 (5 bases). The CDR3 runs to 16 residues. The germline V and J ends were trimmed by 4 bases and 0 bases, with 10 bases remaining between them. Germline assignment: CDR1 MDHEN and CDR2 SYDVKM. In DNA, the CDR3 is TGTGCCAGCAGTTCTTCAGGGAGCTCCTATAATTCACCCCTCCACTTT. Translated: CASSSSGSSYNSPLHF. Variable domain in full (rest from reference TRBV28 and TRBJ1-6): DVKVTQSSRYLVKRTGEKVFLECVQDMDHENMFWYRQDPGLGLRLIYFSYDVKMKEKGDIPEGYSVSREKKERFSLILESASTNQTSMYLCASSSSGSSYNSPLHFGNGTRLTVT.

This clonotype was counted at least ten times. The chain recombines TRBV6-1 with TRBJ2-1; no clear D. Germline V CDR1 and CDR2: MNHNS, SASEGT. This CDR3 comprises 14 residues. Trimming stripped 1 base from V and 5 bases from J, with 9 bases between. The CDR3 nucleotides are TGTGCCAGCAGTGAAGAACTAACAGACAATGAGCAGTTCTTC. This gives the protein CASSEELTDNEQFF.

This clonotype has only a few counts. The genes are TRBV5-1 and TRBJ1-1; D is unresolved. From germline, CDR1 is SGHRS and CDR2 YFSETQ. V was clipped by 4 bases and J by 7 bases, with 17 bases between them. The CDR3 totals 14 residues. The CDR3 DNA sequence: TGCGCCAGCAGCCCCTTAGGAGTCTCCCTTGAAGCTTTCTTT. Translation gives CASSPLGVSLEAFF.

This clonotype was recorded a few times. This chain uses TRBV11-2 with TRBJ2-7; the D is unclear. Between the trimmed V and J ends, which lost 5 bases and 6 bases, there was a span of 11 bases. The length of the CDR3 is 12 residues. CDR1 and CDR2 (germline): SGHAT, FQNNGV. In nucleotides, the CDR3 is TGTGCCAGCAGCCCCATCTTGGCCGAGCAGTACTTC. It encodes CASSPILAEQYF.